This T cell receptor (beta chain) was documented in a study of cytomegalovirus exposure and HLA in healthy donors. Across the whole study: Among about 179 million T cells, an earlier analysis found 95 million to 140 million unique TCR beta sequences. Whole-study findings and limits: Analysis was carried out at a later point, and it linked a missense DCLRE1C variant to TCR beta V- and J-gene trimming. An ancestry cluster, one associated with Asian ancestry, reportedly showed fewer N-insertions than the approximately 720-donor mean in a later analysis. There were 164 TCR beta chains listed as cytomegalovirus-associated.

Comments on this clone: The antigen is unknown.

PCR used 60 Vbeta primers and 13 Jbeta primers. TCRdb's table, derived via immunoSEQ multiplex PCR, lists solely in-frame clones and lacks some. The table lists about 260,000 clones, 84% of them singletons. The CDR3 runs 17 residues. Per the germline V gene, CDR1 is LGHNA and CDR2 is YSLEER. V trimming: 0 bases; J trimming: 3 bases; junction bases outside the gene matches: 4. The TCR comes from a woman aged 40 to 50 in good health and CMV-seropositive. Material: PBMCs. The rearrangement uses TRBV4-3 and TRBJ2-2; 10 positions agree with TRBD2. This CDR3 reads CASSQDLGLADTGELFF. CDR3 nucleotides: TGCGCCAGCAGCCAAGATCTCGGACTAGCGGACACCGGGGAGCTGTTTTTT.